This T cell receptor beta chain was retrieved from a study of T cells in localized non-small cell lung cancer. Study-level points and caveats: Adjacent uninvolved lung had the highest clonality, suggesting focused antigen responses. Median detection of top 100 tumor clones in adjacent lung was about 60 clones.

Clones were sequenced by immunoSEQ multiplex PCR, and TCRdb holds only the in-frame ones, with some missing. The sample gives 28,000 or so clones, 80% to 90% of which show up once; nearly 7% is in the top ten. A word on this clone: Its antigen is not identified.

Sequencing was performed on peripheral blood, taken before any cancer treatment. The sequence derives from a male donor aged 60 or older with stage I lung adenocarcinoma.

The CDR3 sequence: CASTPHGGKETQYF. CDR3 nucleotide sequence: TGCGCCAGCACCCCGCATGGGGGAAAAGAGACCCAGTACTTC. The chain is built from TRBV5-1 and TRBJ2-5, with D perhaps being TRBD1 or TRBD2 (5 bases each). Germline CDR1 SGHRS, CDR2 YFSETQ. This CDR3 spans 14 amino acids. V dropped 6 bases and J dropped 3 bases, with 15 bases sitting between them.